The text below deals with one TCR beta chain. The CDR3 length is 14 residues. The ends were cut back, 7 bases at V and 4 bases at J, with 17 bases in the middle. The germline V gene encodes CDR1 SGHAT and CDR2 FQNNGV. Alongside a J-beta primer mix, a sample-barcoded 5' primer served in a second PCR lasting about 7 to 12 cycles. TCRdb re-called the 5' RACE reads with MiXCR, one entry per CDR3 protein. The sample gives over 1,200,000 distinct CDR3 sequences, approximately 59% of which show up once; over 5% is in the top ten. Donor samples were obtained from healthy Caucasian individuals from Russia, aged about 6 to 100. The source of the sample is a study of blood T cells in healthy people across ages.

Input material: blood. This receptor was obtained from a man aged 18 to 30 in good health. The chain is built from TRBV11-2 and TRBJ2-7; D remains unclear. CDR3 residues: CASTPVVGMYEQYF. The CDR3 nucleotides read TGTGCCAGCACCCCGGTGGTAGGGATGTACGAGCAGTACTTC.